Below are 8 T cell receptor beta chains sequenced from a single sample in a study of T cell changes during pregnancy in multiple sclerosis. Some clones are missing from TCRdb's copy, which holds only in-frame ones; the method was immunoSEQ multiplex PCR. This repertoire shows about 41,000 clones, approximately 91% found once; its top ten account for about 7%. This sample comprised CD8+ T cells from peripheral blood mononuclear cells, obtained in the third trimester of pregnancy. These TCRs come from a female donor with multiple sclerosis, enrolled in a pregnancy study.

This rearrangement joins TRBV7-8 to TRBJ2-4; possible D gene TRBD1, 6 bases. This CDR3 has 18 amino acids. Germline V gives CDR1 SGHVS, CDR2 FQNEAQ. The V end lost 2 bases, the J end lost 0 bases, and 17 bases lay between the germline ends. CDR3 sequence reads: CASSLLSGQTLAKNIQYF. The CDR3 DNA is TGTGCCAGCAGCTTACTTAGTGGACAGACCTTAGCCAAAAACATTCAGTACTTC.

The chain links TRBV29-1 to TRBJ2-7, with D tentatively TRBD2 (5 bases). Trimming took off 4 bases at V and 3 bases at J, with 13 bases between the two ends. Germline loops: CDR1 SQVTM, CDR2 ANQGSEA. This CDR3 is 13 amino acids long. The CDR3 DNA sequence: TGCAGCGTTGGGTACGGCGAGGGCTACGAGCAGTACTTC. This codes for CSVGYGEGYEQYF.

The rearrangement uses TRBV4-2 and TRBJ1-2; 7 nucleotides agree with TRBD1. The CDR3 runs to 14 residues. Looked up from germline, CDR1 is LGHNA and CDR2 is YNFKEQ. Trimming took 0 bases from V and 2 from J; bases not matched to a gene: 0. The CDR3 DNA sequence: TGTGCCAGCAGCCAAGAGGGACAGAACTATGGCTACACCTTC. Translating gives CASSQEGQNYGYTF.

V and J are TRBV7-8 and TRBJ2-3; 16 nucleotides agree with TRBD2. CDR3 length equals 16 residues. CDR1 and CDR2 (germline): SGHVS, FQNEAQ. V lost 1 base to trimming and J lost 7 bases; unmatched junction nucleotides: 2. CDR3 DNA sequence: TGTGCCAGCAGCTTAGTGGGACTAGCGGGAGGGAATACGCAGTATTTT. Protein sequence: CASSLVGLAGGNTQYF.

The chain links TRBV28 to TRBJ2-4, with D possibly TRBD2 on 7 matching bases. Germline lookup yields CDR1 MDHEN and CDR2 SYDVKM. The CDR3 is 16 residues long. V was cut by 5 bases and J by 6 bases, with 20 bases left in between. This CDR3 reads CASSQGGEGRGNIQYF. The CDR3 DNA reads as TGTGCCAGCAGTCAAGGGGGGGAGGGCCGGGGAAACATTCAGTACTTC.

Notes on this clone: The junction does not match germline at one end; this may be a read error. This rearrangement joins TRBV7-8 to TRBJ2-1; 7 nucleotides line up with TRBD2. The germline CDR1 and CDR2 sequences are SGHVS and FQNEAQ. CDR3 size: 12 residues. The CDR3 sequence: CASTSHSGTNIF. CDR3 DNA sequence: TGTGCCAGCACCTCCCACTCCGGGACTAATATCTTC.

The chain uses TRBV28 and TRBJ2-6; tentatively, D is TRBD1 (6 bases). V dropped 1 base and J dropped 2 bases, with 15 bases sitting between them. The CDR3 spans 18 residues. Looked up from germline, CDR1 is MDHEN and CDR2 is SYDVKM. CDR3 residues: CASSLYGRGMTGANVLTF. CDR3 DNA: TGTGCCAGCAGTTTATACGGCAGGGGAATGACTGGGGCCAACGTCCTGACTTTC.

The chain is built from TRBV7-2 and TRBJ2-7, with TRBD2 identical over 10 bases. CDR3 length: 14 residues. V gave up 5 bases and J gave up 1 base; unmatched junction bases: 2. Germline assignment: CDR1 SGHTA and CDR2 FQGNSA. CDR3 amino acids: CASSGLAVSYEQYF. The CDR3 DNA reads TGTGCCAGCAGCGGACTAGCGGTTTCCTACGAGCAGTACTTC.